This entry features one T cell receptor beta chain sequence. The trim removed 3 bases at V and 3 bases at J, leaving 3 bases unmatched. CDR1 is SNHLY and CDR2 is FYNNEI in the germline V gene. CDR3 length: 14 amino acids. This entry is derived from a study of shared T cell receptors in the human thymus. Generated by immunoSEQ multiplex PCR, the TCRdb table keeps only in-frame clones and is missing some. The sample lists approximately 760,000 clones, approximately 85% occurring once. The same sample was also studied in work on human thymus T cells. As reported in that work: The authors found apparently biased V and J gene usage in thymic and blood repertoires.

The clonotype comes from a girl in the first two years of life with a congenital heart defect. The gene calls are TRBV2 and TRBJ2-7, with 9 bases fitting TRBD1. The sample consisted of thymocytes. In DNA, the CDR3 is TGTGCCAGCAGTGAGAACAGGGGGCACTACGAGCAGTACTTC. Protein sequence: CASSENRGHYEQYF.